The 17 T cell receptor beta chains presented below share a single source sample, sequenced in a study of T cells after yellow fever vaccination. A single record per CDR3 protein comes from TCRdb applying MiXCR to the 5' RACE reads. The sample consists of some 350,000 distinct CDR3 sequences, roughly 10% of them appearing once. This specimen consisted of PBMCs, obtained on the day of the first yellow fever vaccination. The receptors stem from a young man who received the YFV17D yellow fever vaccine.

This clonotype was detected a few times. CDR3 coding DNA: TGTGCCAGCAGCTTAGAGGGGCGGGGACAGGGGGCTGAGACCCAGTACTTC. Residues: CASSLEGRGQGAETQYF. The rearrangement joins TRBV11-2 to TRBJ2-5, with 12 bases aligning to TRBD1. The CDR3 is made up of 17 amino acids. V gave up 0 bases and J gave up 5 bases; unmatched junction bases: 7. Germline V CDR1 and CDR2: SGHAT, FQNNGV.

The V call is TRBV7-8, the J call TRBJ2-1; D is ambiguous. V lost 5 bases, J lost 3 bases, and 11 bases lay in between. The germline CDR1 and CDR2 sequences are SGHVS and FQNEAQ. The CDR3 extends over 14 amino acids. The CDR3 loop reads CASSGELHYNEQFF. The CDR3, as DNA: TGTGCCAGCAGCGGAGAGCTGCACTACAATGAGCAGTTCTTC.

The table lists this clonotype with a few counts. The chain carries TRBV19 and TRBJ1-4; TRBD1 agrees at 9 bases. J lost 8 bases, V lost 5 bases, and 6 bases had no gene match. The CDR3 runs to 14 residues. Looked up from germline, CDR1 is LNHDA and CDR2 is SQIVND (reference sequence). CDR3 sequence reads: CASSLGQGREKLFF. CDR3 DNA sequence: TGTGCCAGTAGTCTTGGACAGGGGCGCGAAAAACTGTTTTTT.

The chain is built from TRBV6-5 and TRBJ2-1; TRBD2 agrees at 15 bases. There are 17 residues in the CDR3. J lost 7 bases, V lost 2 bases, and 6 bases had no gene match. Per the germline V gene, CDR1 is MNHEY and CDR2 is SVGAGI. The CDR3 sequence: CASSYTGLAGGRNEQFF. As DNA, the CDR3 is TGTGCCAGCAGTTACACCGGACTAGCGGGGGGGCGGAATGAGCAGTTCTTC.

The genes are TRBV25-1 and TRBJ2-5; 8 positions agree with TRBD1. The CDR3 is 16 residues long. Germline CDR1 reads MGHDK; CDR2 reads SYGVNS. The V and J ends lost 5 bases and 4 bases, in that order; junction bases with no gene match: 12. CDR3 DNA: TGTGCCAGCAGTTCCCGGACAGGGAGGATCAGAGAGACCCAGTACTTC. Translation gives CASSSRTGRIRETQYF.

The CDR3 nucleotides are TGCAGTGCTAGAGAAGGGTCCAATTCAGCTTTCTTT. Protein: CSAREGSNSAFF. The J gene is TRBJ1-1, the V gene TRBV20-1; D gene unclear. The V end was cut by 0 bases, the J end by 10 bases, with 12 bases between. This CDR3 is 12 amino acids long. Germline CDR1 and CDR2: DFQATT and SNEGSKA (reference sequence).

This clonotype was counted ten times or more. The chain employs TRBV5-1 and TRBJ2-3, with 9 bases aligning to TRBD2. V gave up 4 bases and J gave up 2 bases; unmatched junction bases: 5. Germline assignment: CDR1 SGHRS and CDR2 YFSETQ. There are 15 residues in the CDR3. CDR3 DNA sequence: TGCGCCAGCAGCCTCCTAGCGGGGCTCACAGATACGCAGTATTTT. This gives the protein CASSLLAGLTDTQYF. The whole variable domain, remainder taken from reference TRBV5-1 and TRBJ2-3, is KAGVTQTPRYLIKTRGQQVTLSCSPISGHRSVSWYQQTPGQGLQFLFEYFSETQRNKGNFPGRFSGRQFSNSRSEMNVSTLELGDSALYLCASSLLAGLTDTQYFGPGTRLTVL.

In this sample, this clonotype turned up a few times. CDR3 loop: CASSPSYAPNEQYV. The CDR3 DNA follows: TGTGCCAGCAGTCCGTCTTACGCCCCCAACGAGCAGTACGTC. The chain recombines TRBV6-1 with TRBJ2-7; the D is unclear. CDR3 length: 14 residues. The germline CDR1 and CDR2 sequences are MNHNS and SASEGT. V was trimmed by 5 bases and J by 5 bases, leaving 16 bases between them.

This clonotype was detected a few times. This chain links TRBV9 with TRBJ2-1; 10 bases line up with TRBD1. This CDR3 has 17 residues. The junction had 7 bases not matched to a gene; V was cut back by 3 bases and J by 1 base. CDR1 SGDLS and CDR2 YYNGEE come from the germline V gene. CDR3 in amino acids: CASSEGQGRFSYNEQFF. As DNA, the CDR3 is TGTGCCAGCAGCGAGGGACAGGGGAGGTTTTCCTACAATGAGCAGTTCTTC.

This clonotype was seen a few times. This chain links TRBV7-2 with TRBJ1-1; D remains ambiguous. The CDR3 contains 16 residues. Trimming took 5 bases from V and 2 from J, leaving 18 bases between them. Germline V gene lookup returns CDR1 SGHTA and CDR2 FQGNSA. The CDR3 region is CASSPVFRLPNTEAFF. The CDR3 nucleotides are TGTGCCAGCAGCCCCGTGTTCAGGCTCCCTAACACTGAAGCTTTCTTT.

This clonotype was picked up a small number of times. The chain has TRBV5-1 and TRBJ2-1, with D unclear. Germline CDR1 is SGHRS and CDR2 is YFSETQ. CDR3 length: 16 residues. V gave up 0 bases and J gave up 0 bases, with 10 bases separating them. The CDR3, as DNA: TGCGCCAGCAGCTTGGTTGCCCCGAGCTCCTACAATGAGCAGTTCTTC. This sequence encodes CASSLVAPSSYNEQFF.

This clonotype was seen many times. The chain combines TRBV20-1 with TRBJ2-1, with TRBD2 identical over 8 bases. This CDR3 contains 17 residues. V trimming: 2 bases; J trimming: 8 bases; junction bases outside the gene matches: 17. Germline V CDR1 and CDR2: DFQATT, SNEGSKA (reference sequence). CDR3: CSARMGRTGGPRDEQFF. CDR3 coding DNA: TGCAGTGCTAGAATGGGACGGACGGGGGGGCCTCGGGATGAGCAGTTCTTC.

This clonotype was seen a few times. V and J are TRBV6-5 and TRBJ2-4, with D uncertain. The CDR3 loop spans 16 amino acids. V was pared by 2 bases and J by 1 base, with 12 bases between. Germline V gene sequence: CDR1 MNHEY, CDR2 SVGAGI. The CDR3 DNA reads as TGTGCCAGCAGTTACACGAAAGGTTGGGCCAAAAACATTCAGTACTTC. This codes for CASSYTKGWAKNIQYF.

In its sample, this clonotype was seen once. V usage is TRBV25-1 and J usage is TRBJ1-4, with 9 bases that match TRBD1. The length of the CDR3 is 12 residues. Germline V gene sequence: CDR1 MGHDK, CDR2 SYGVNS. V shed 1 base, J shed 13 bases, and the junction held 1 base outside the gene matches. CDR3 sequence reads: CASSELGQGLFF. The CDR3 DNA sequence: TGTGCCAGCAGTGAATTGGGACAGGGACTGTTTTTT.

This clonotype was detected ten times or more. This CDR3 is CASSYGGETQYF. The CDR3 nucleotides are TGTGCCAGCAGTTACGGTGGGGAGACCCAGTACTTC. The chain couples TRBV6-6 to TRBJ2-5, with no clear D. Trimming shortened V by 2 bases and J by 5 bases, and 6 bases separated the two germline ends. In germline, CDR1 is MNHNY, CDR2 SVGAGI (reference sequence). The CDR3 runs 12 residues.

This clonotype has more than one count but fewer than ten. This sequence joins TRBV9 and TRBJ2-3; TRBD2 matches 10 bases. CDR1 is SGDLS, CDR2 YYNGEE, per germline. V shed 0 bases, J shed 4 bases, and the junction held 5 bases outside the gene matches. This CDR3 is 16 amino acids long. CDR3 sequence: CASSVDPSGGSDTQYF. The CDR3 coding sequence is TGTGCCAGCAGCGTAGATCCTAGCGGGGGCTCAGATACGCAGTATTTT.

The chain joins TRBV5-6 to TRBJ2-1; no firm D call. Trimming pared 4 bases from V and 8 bases from J, leaving 13 bases between. The germline gives CDR1 SGHDT, CDR2 YYEEEE. This CDR3 has 13 residues. The CDR3 nucleotides read TGTGCCAGCAGCGCCGCTAATAAGGATGAGCAGTTCTTC. The encoded protein is CASSAANKDEQFF.